Described below is a single T cell receptor beta chain sequence and its context. The V end was cut by 6 bases, the J end by 6 bases, with 15 bases between. The germline V gene has CDR1 SGDLS and CDR2 YYNGEE. The CDR3 is 14 residues long. The entry originates in a study of PD-1 blockade in classical Hodgkin lymphoma. Relapse after autologous stem cell transplantation occurred in every patient, and brentuximab vedotin exposure varied. Generated by immunoSEQ multiplex PCR, the TCRdb table keeps only in-frame clones and is missing some. The table has 70,000 or so clones, 71% seen once. This chain joins TRBV9 and TRBJ2-2; D uncertain. The source of this sequence is a human donor with classical Hodgkin lymphoma. The sample was peripheral blood mononuclear cells (PBMCs), taken before the second cycle of nivolumab. As DNA, the CDR3 is TGTGCCAGCAAACGACTTCCTGGACCCGGGGAGCTGTTTTTT. As protein: CASKRLPGPGELFF.